Below are 6 T cell receptor beta chains sequenced from a single sample in a study of post-analysis software for immune sequencing data. Study-wide findings and caveats: A handful of TRBV segments appeared more often in patients than in controls, and TRBV5-6, TRBV5-1 and TRBV20-1 were among these.

The antigens of these receptors remain unknown. The TCR beta cDNA libraries contained unique molecular identifiers. TCRdb called the PCR reads again in MiXCR, with one record for every CDR3 protein. Seen here are almost 700,000 distinct CDR3 sequences, roughly three fifths observed once, and the top ten hold around 11%. Sequencing input: blood. These receptors were collected from a girl aged 2-10 years with multiple sclerosis.

The chain carries TRBV30 and TRBJ2-5; D tentatively reads TRBD1 or TRBD2 (5 bases each). TRBJ2-7 matches the DNA end more closely, so the J call is doubtful. In germline, CDR1 is GTSNPN, CDR2 SVGIG (reference sequence). This CDR3 region has 14 residues. The CDR3 bases are TGTGCCTGGAGGCCGGGACGGACCACCTACGAGCAGTACTTC. It is translated as CAWRPGRTTYEQYF.

The rearrangement links TRBV5-1 to TRBJ2-4; perhaps TRBD2 as D (5 bases). V was clipped by 0 bases and J by 0 bases, with 13 bases between them. Germline V lookup: CDR1 SGHRS, CDR2 YFSETQ. This CDR3 has 17 amino acids. The CDR3 DNA follows: TGCGCCAGCAGCTTGGTGGCAGGCGGACTAGCCAAAAACATTCAGTACTTC. This codes for CASSLVAGGLAKNIQYF.

Comment on this clonotype: A junction boundary mismatches the germline segment, possibly from a read error. The chain is built from TRBV4-3 and TRBJ2-3; TRBD1 agrees at 7 bases. The CDR3 totals 14 residues. CDR1 is LGHNA, CDR2 YSLEER, per germline. The CDR3 nucleotides read TGCGCCGGCAGCCAAGAGTACAGGGGAGATACGCAGTATTTT. Translating gives CAGSQEYRGDTQYF.

This sequence joins TRBV7-9 and TRBJ1-1; D is ambiguous. The germline CDR1 and CDR2 sequences are SEHNR and FQNEAQ (reference sequence). The CDR3 length is 14 residues. The V end lost 2 bases, the J end lost 1 base, and 8 bases lay between the germline ends. The CDR3 coding sequence is TGTGCCAGCAGCTTAACTATGCCGAACACTGAAGCTTTCTTT. It yields the protein CASSLTMPNTEAFF.

The chain employs TRBV29-1 and TRBJ2-4; 7 nucleotides match TRBD1. The tail of the sequence fits TRBJ2-7 better, so the J call may be wrong. Germline V gene lookup returns CDR1 SQVTM and CDR2 ANQGSEA. The CDR3 is made up of 15 amino acids. CDR3 sequence: CSVAPMGQNSYEQYF. The CDR3 DNA reads as TGCAGCGTTGCCCCCATGGGACAGAACTCCTACGAGCAGTACTTC.

CDR3 nucleotide sequence: TGCAGTGCTAGAAGCGCCTTGGTCAACCTCTACGAGCAGTACTTC. Translating gives CSARSALVNLYEQYF. The chain uses TRBV20-1 and TRBJ2-7; D is ambiguous. This CDR3 spans 15 amino acids. In germline, CDR1 is DFQATT, CDR2 SNEGSKA (reference sequence). V was trimmed by 2 bases and J by 3 bases, leaving 17 bases between them.